Shown below are 24 T cell receptor beta chains from a single sample sequenced in a study of shared clonotypes between healthy human individuals. Generated by immunoSEQ multiplex PCR, the TCRdb table keeps only in-frame clones and is missing some. The data hold some 1,400,000 clones, with around 95% observed a single time. Sequencing used naive CD4+ T cells sorted from blood. Indicated subset: CD45RA+ positively selected. All receptors come from a man aged 25-45 years in good health.

The chain links TRBV7-2 to TRBJ2-1; no clear D. The ends were cut back, 3 bases at V and 9 bases at J, with 6 bases in the middle. This CDR3 is 11 amino acids long. Germline V gene lookup returns CDR1 SGHTA and CDR2 FQGNSA. The CDR3 sequence is CASSFEIEQFF. For the CDR3, the DNA is TGTGCCAGCAGCTTTGAGATTGAGCAGTTCTTC.

The rearrangement links TRBV5-6 to TRBJ1-4; 7 bases are shared with TRBD1. CDR1 and CDR2 (germline): SGHDT, YYEEEE. V was pared by 4 bases and J by 4 bases, with 4 bases of the junction left unmatched. The CDR3 extends over 14 amino acids. This CDR3 is CASSQGQRNEKLFF. The CDR3 nucleotides are TGTGCCAGCAGCCAGGGACAGCGTAATGAAAAACTGTTTTTT.

About this clone: Other DNA variants within this sample encode the same CDR3. This rearrangement joins TRBV18 to TRBJ2-5, with a possible D match to TRBD2 (6 bases). The V end was cut by 3 bases, the J end by 2 bases, with 7 bases between. There are 13 residues in the CDR3. Germline V CDR1 and CDR2: KGHSH, LQKENI. CDR3 residues: CASSPGLQETQYF. In DNA form, the CDR3 reads TGTGCCAGCTCACCGGGACTGCAAGAGACCCAGTACTTC. The entire variable domain, with the rest obtained from reference TRBV18 and TRBJ2-5, is as follows: NAGVMQNPRHLVRRRGQEARLRCSPMKGHSHVYWYRQLPEEGLKFMVYLQKENIIDESGMPKERFSAEFPKEGPSILRIQQVVRGDSAAYFCASSPGLQETQYFGPGTRLLVL.

This clone was seen a single time. The chain combines TRBV12-5 with TRBJ2-1, with D perhaps given as TRBD1 or TRBD2 (7 bases each). In germline, CDR1 is LGHNT, CDR2 FRNRAP. This CDR3 comprises 22 residues. Deletions cut 2 bases from V and 4 bases from J, with 33 bases between. The CDR3 DNA reads TGTGCTAGTGGTTTGATCCCGACAGGGAGGGATAAAACTCCCTACACTTACAATGAGCAGTTCTTC. This codes for CASGLIPTGRDKTPYTYNEQFF.

The chain links TRBV28 to TRBJ2-5; D gene unclear. This CDR3 region has 14 residues. Germline CDR1 MDHEN, CDR2 SYDVKM. V lost 3 bases to trimming and J lost 2 bases, with 10 bases between them. The CDR3, as DNA: TGTGCCAGCAGTTTTGTTGGGCTACAAGAGACCCAGTACTTC. Protein sequence: CASSFVGLQETQYF.

The chain links TRBV18 to TRBJ2-1; 12 bases map to TRBD2. Germline-derived CDR1 and CDR2 are KGHSH and LQKENI. V lost 4 bases to trimming and J lost 6 bases; unmatched junction nucleotides: 1. The CDR3 spans 14 residues. The CDR3 here is CASSQLAGGNEQFF. CDR3 nucleotides: TGTGCCAGCTCACAACTAGCGGGGGGCAATGAGCAGTTCTTC.

The rearrangement uses TRBV7-2 and TRBJ2-7; TRBD1 agrees at 8 bases. The CDR3 length is 17 residues. J gave up 3 bases and V 1 base, and 11 bases lay outside the gene matches. CDR1 SGHTA and CDR2 FQGNSA come from the germline V gene. The CDR3 sequence is CASSLGTGTPLFYEQYF. CDR3 sequence (DNA): TGTGCCAGCAGCTTAGGGACAGGGACCCCGTTATTCTACGAGCAGTACTTC.

The chain links TRBV5-1 to TRBJ2-1; TRBD2 matches at 10 bases. The junction had 14 bases not matched to a gene; V was cut back by 4 bases and J by 4 bases. Germline V gene sequence: CDR1 SGHRS, CDR2 YFSETQ. The CDR3 is 18 residues long. CDR3 amino acids: CASSRAALAGGIYNEQFF. The CDR3 DNA sequence: TGCGCCAGCAGCCGTGCCGCGTTAGCGGGAGGAATATACAATGAGCAGTTCTTC.

J is TRBJ2-3 and V is TRBV11-2; TRBD2 matches 11 bases. The trim removed 3 bases at V and 8 bases at J, leaving 7 bases unmatched. CDR1 is SGHAT and CDR2 is FQNNGV in the germline V gene. The CDR3 consists of 15 residues. In nucleotides, the CDR3 is TGTGCCAGCAGCTTGCTAGCGGGAGGAGAGGTTACGCAGTATTTT. Translation gives CASSLLAGGEVTQYF. The full variable domain, completed using reference TRBV11-2 and TRBJ2-3, is EAGVAQSPRYKIIEKRQSVAFWCNPISGHATLYWYQQILGQGPKLLIQFQNNGVVDDSQLPKDRFSAERLKGVDSTLKIQPAKLEDSAVYLCASSLLAGGEVTQYFGPGTRLTVL.

The chain couples TRBV27 to TRBJ2-1, with 9 bases aligning to TRBD2. This CDR3 region has 17 residues. Germline trimming cut 4 bases from V and 0 bases from J; bases unmatched to any gene: 7. Germline V gives CDR1 MNHEY, CDR2 SMNVEV (reference sequence). Here the CDR3 DNA reads TGTGCCAGCAGTTACAGACCGGGACTAGCCTCCTACAATGAGCAGTTCTTC. Translation: CASSYRPGLASYNEQFF.

V gene TRBV19 combines with J gene TRBJ2-7; 10 bases are a match to TRBD1. V lost 5 bases to trimming and J lost 4 bases; unmatched junction nucleotides: 11. The CDR3 runs 16 residues. Per the germline V gene, CDR1 is LNHDA and CDR2 is SQIVND (reference sequence). The CDR3 loop is CASSGPGQGSNYEQYF. The CDR3 DNA sequence: TGTGCCAGTAGTGGACCGGGACAGGGGAGCAATTACGAGCAGTACTTC.

The chain joins TRBV5-1 to TRBJ1-2, with TRBD1 matching over 7 bases. There are 13 residues in the CDR3. The germline gives CDR1 SGHRS, CDR2 YFSETQ. The trim removed 0 bases at V and 8 bases at J, leaving 4 bases unmatched. The CDR3 DNA follows: TGCGCCAGCAGCTTGGAGGGGGCAGGAGGCTACACCTTC. Protein product: CASSLEGAGGYTF.

About this clone itself: At the DNA level, this CDR3 is encoded by other sequences in the same sample as well. The CDR3 region has the DNA TGTGCCTGGAGTCAGGGGCCGAATCAGCCCCAGCATTTT. Translated, it gives CAWSQGPNQPQHF. The rearrangement links TRBV30 to TRBJ1-5; TRBD1 might be the D (6 bases). Germline assignment: CDR1 GTSNPN and CDR2 SVGIG (reference sequence). Trimming cost V 2 bases and J 4 bases, with 9 bases left between them. The CDR3 is made up of 13 amino acids.

The V call is TRBV18, the J call TRBJ1-1; D gene unclear. Trimming pared 6 bases from V and 3 bases from J, leaving 20 bases between. This CDR3 has 16 amino acids. Per the germline V gene, CDR1 is KGHSH and CDR2 is LQKENI. The CDR3 region has the DNA TGTGCCAGCTCTACCCTAGTGGGTTATAGGGACACTGAAGCTTTCTTT. Amino acids: CASSTLVGYRDTEAFF.

This chain connects TRBV6-6 to TRBJ2-7; possibly TRBD1 or TRBD2 for D (6 bases each). CDR1 is MNHNY and CDR2 is SVGAGI in the germline V gene (reference sequence). The ends were cut back, 2 bases at V and 4 bases at J, with 12 bases in the middle. The CDR3 is 14 amino acids. The DNA for the CDR3 is TGTGCCAGCAGTTACGGGGGGCTGAAGTACGAGCAGTACTTC. It codes for CASSYGGLKYEQYF.

J is TRBJ2-1 and V is TRBV9; D remains unclear. Trimming shortened V by 3 bases and J by 4 bases, and 23 bases separated the two germline ends. CDR3 length: 18 residues. From germline, CDR1 is SGDLS and CDR2 YYNGEE. CDR3 protein: CASSEMGTQFGKYNEQFF. In DNA, the CDR3 is TGTGCCAGCAGCGAGATGGGAACGCAGTTTGGAAAGTACAATGAGCAGTTCTTC.

The V call is TRBV27, the J call TRBJ1-2; D perhaps matches TRBD1 (5 bases). Germline loops: CDR1 MNHEY, CDR2 SMNVEV (reference sequence). This CDR3 contains 16 residues. Trimming stripped 6 bases from V and 4 bases from J, with 21 bases between. For the CDR3, the DNA is TGTGCCAGCAGCTCCCCCGGGGGGTCCTTTTCCTATGGCTACACCTTC. This translates into CASSSPGGSFSYGYTF.

V usage is TRBV28 and J usage is TRBJ2-5; D is ambiguous. This CDR3 is 12 amino acids long. Trimming pared 8 bases from V and 1 base from J, leaving 8 bases between. Germline V gives CDR1 MDHEN, CDR2 SYDVKM. CDR3 nucleotide sequence: TGTGCCAGCGCTCTCCTCCAAGAGACCCAGTACTTC. Protein: CASALLQETQYF.

The rearrangement links TRBV28 to TRBJ2-3; 8 bases agree with TRBD2. The J segment lost 0 bases and the V segment lost 3 bases, leaving 8 bases of the junction unmatched. Germline CDR1 is MDHEN and CDR2 is SYDVKM. This CDR3 is built from 17 residues. The CDR3 nucleotides are TGTGCCAGCAGTTTGTCTGGGGCTAGCGGGAGCACAGATACGCAGTATTTT. Translated: CASSLSGASGSTDTQYF.

This rearrangement joins TRBV5-1 to TRBJ2-5; 9 positions match TRBD2. The CDR3 sequence is 16 residues long. Germline values: CDR1 SGHRS, CDR2 YFSETQ. J was trimmed by 5 bases and V by 2 bases; bases with no gene match: 10. CDR3 region: CASSFRGVAGVETQYF. CDR3 sequence (DNA): TGCGCCAGCAGCTTTCGGGGAGTAGCGGGAGTTGAGACCCAGTACTTC.

J is TRBJ2-6 and V is TRBV5-4, with D tentatively TRBD1 (6 bases). The CDR3 is 16 amino acids. Trimming removed 6 bases from V and 1 base from J, with 14 bases in between. Germline CDR1 SGHNT, CDR2 YYREEE (reference sequence). The CDR3 reads CASTFGTPSGANVLTF. In DNA form, the CDR3 reads TGTGCCAGCACCTTCGGGACACCGTCTGGGGCCAACGTCCTGACTTTC.

This clone is a singleton in its sample. V usage is TRBV5-1 and J usage is TRBJ2-2, with D perhaps TRBD2 (5 bases). The CDR3 length is 13 residues. V gave up 4 bases and J gave up 7 bases, with 11 bases separating them. The V gene's germline CDR1 is SGHRS and CDR2 YFSETQ. The CDR3 reads CASSTIGSGELFF. The CDR3 DNA reads TGCGCCAGCAGCACAATAGGGAGCGGGGAGCTGTTTTTT.

The chain combines TRBV7-9 with TRBJ1-2, with 7 nucleotides matching TRBD1. The CDR3 contains 14 residues. In germline, CDR1 is SEHNR, CDR2 FQNEAQ (reference sequence). The V segment lost 6 bases and the J segment 4 bases; nucleotides outside the gene matches: 8. The CDR3 region is CASSLLTGSYGYTF. The CDR3 nucleotides read TGTGCCAGCAGTCTCCTGACAGGGTCCTATGGCTACACCTTC.

This chain's CDR3 is CASRGRSDILDIQYF. Here the CDR3 DNA reads TGTGCCAGCAGGGGGAGGTCGGACATCTTAGACATTCAGTACTTC. The V call is TRBV2, the J call TRBJ2-4; possible D gene TRBD2, 6 bases. There are 15 residues in the CDR3. Germline V gene lookup returns CDR1 SNHLY and CDR2 FYNNEI. Trimming took off 6 bases at V and 8 bases at J, with 20 bases between the two ends.